The 20 T cell receptor beta chains below were found in one sample sequenced in a study of radiotherapy plus CTLA-4 blockade in lung cancer. Clones were read by immunoSEQ multiplex PCR, and TCRdb kept only the in-frame ones, dropping some. The sample yields tens of thousands of clones, about 77% seen once. The sample in question was peripheral blood, obtained from a patient treated with radiotherapy plus ipilimumab. Receptors were obtained from a human donor with non-small cell lung cancer who had stable disease on radiotherapy plus ipilimumab.

The gene calls are TRBV5-4 and TRBJ2-5; 15 positions match TRBD2. This CDR3 is built from 19 residues. CDR1 is SGHNT and CDR2 is YYREEE in the germline V gene (reference sequence). Germline trimming cut 3 bases from V and 7 bases from J; bases unmatched to any gene: 16. CDR3 sequence: CASSSTRGLAGGRVGTQYF. CDR3 DNA sequence: TGTGCCAGCAGCTCGACTCGGGGACTAGCGGGGGGACGCGTCGGGACCCAGTACTTC.

V gene TRBV7-9 combines with J gene TRBJ2-3, with D perhaps matching TRBD2 (6 bases). The CDR3 has 15 amino acids. Germline V lookup: CDR1 SEHNR, CDR2 FQNEAQ (reference sequence). V was clipped by 4 bases and J by 1 base, with 12 bases between them. CDR3 residues: CASSSPRGGTDTQYF. The CDR3 DNA is TGTGCCAGCAGCTCCCCGCGGGGAGGCACAGATACGCAGTATTTT.

This sequence joins TRBV9 and TRBJ1-6; D gene ambiguous. V dropped 0 bases and J dropped 6 bases, with 7 bases sitting between them. Germline assignment: CDR1 SGDLS and CDR2 YYNGEE. The CDR3 contains 14 residues. For the CDR3, the DNA is TGTGCCAGCAGCGTAGAAACAGTTAATTCACCCCTCCACTTT. It translates to CASSVETVNSPLHF.

This sequence joins TRBV5-4 and TRBJ1-2, with 7 bases matching TRBD1. The CDR3 sequence is 15 residues long. CDR1 is SGHNT and CDR2 is YYREEE in the germline V gene (reference sequence). The V and J ends lost 0 bases and 5 bases, in that order; junction bases with no gene match: 7. In DNA form, the CDR3 reads TGTGCCAGCAGCTTGGGTTTGGGGACAGCTTATGGCTACACCTTC. Protein sequence: CASSLGLGTAYGYTF.

As DNA, the CDR3 is TGTGCCAGTAGTACCCCGACGTTTGGAGGGTCCTACGAGCAGTACTTC. Translated: CASSTPTFGGSYEQYF. The V call is TRBV19, the J call TRBJ2-7, with a weak D call TRBD2 (6 bases). Trimming removed 4 bases from V and 1 base from J, with 17 bases in between. Looked up from germline, CDR1 is LNHDA and CDR2 is SQIVND (reference sequence). The CDR3 extends over 16 amino acids.

V and J are TRBV6-1 and TRBJ1-2; TRBD1 might be the D (5 bases). Trimming removed 3 bases at V and 5 bases at J, with 22 bases between. CDR1 is MNHNS, CDR2 SASEGT, per germline. The CDR3 has 17 residues. CDR3 protein: CASSDGTGSIGRYGYTF. In DNA form, the CDR3 reads TGTGCCAGCAGTGATGGTACAGGCAGTATCGGGAGGTATGGCTACACCTTC.

The chain combines TRBV7-9 with TRBJ2-1, with D possibly being TRBD1 (5 bases). The CDR3 has 14 residues. Trimming pared 4 bases from V and 1 base from J, leaving 8 bases between. Germline CDR1 reads SEHNR; CDR2 reads FQNEAQ (reference sequence). The CDR3 loop is CASSSRQSYNEQFF. The CDR3 region has the DNA TGTGCCAGCAGCTCCCGACAGTCCTACAATGAGCAGTTCTTC.

The V gene is TRBV7-9, the J gene TRBJ2-1; 10 bases line up with TRBD1. CDR1 and CDR2 from the germline V gene are SEHNR and FQNEAQ (reference sequence). With V trimmed by 5 bases and J by 2 bases, 6 bases remained unmatched. The CDR3 extends over 16 amino acids. CDR3 nucleotides: TGTGCCAGCAGCCCAGGTGGGACAGGGGCCTACAATGAGCAGTTCTTC. Translation gives CASSPGGTGAYNEQFF.

V is TRBV10-3 and J is TRBJ1-2; TRBD1 is a possible D gene (5 bases). Germline CDR1 ENHRY, CDR2 SYGVKD. The CDR3 runs 15 residues. V was clipped by 3 bases and J by 7 bases, with 18 bases between them. The CDR3 here is CAISEFGGEGRGYTF. The CDR3 DNA sequence: TGTGCCATCAGTGAATTTGGGGGGGAGGGGCGTGGCTACACCTTC.

DNA for the CDR3: TGCGCCAGCAGCCAGACAGGGTCAGTTGGAGAGACCCAGTACTTC. Amino acid sequence: CASSQTGSVGETQYF. The chain has TRBV4-1 and TRBJ2-5, with 7 bases identical to TRBD1. Germline V gene data show CDR1 as MGHRA and CDR2 as YSYEKL. V was pared by 3 bases and J by 4 bases, with 8 bases of the junction left unmatched. CDR3 length: 15 amino acids.

The chain has TRBV21-1 and TRBJ2-3; TRBD2 is taken as the D call from the table, unchecked against the DNA. TRBV21-1 corresponds to a pseudogene. CDR3 size: 16 residues. The CDR3 DNA reads TGTGCCAGCAGCAACGGACTAGCGGGGGGTTGGGATACGCAGTATTTT. It codes for CASSNGLAGGWDTQYF.

The chain combines TRBV5-4 with TRBJ1-1; 9 bases match TRBD1. Germline-derived CDR1 and CDR2 are SGHNT and YYREEE (reference sequence). V lost 4 bases to trimming and J lost 4 bases; unmatched junction nucleotides: 8. CDR3 size: 15 residues. For the CDR3, the DNA is TGTGCCAGCAGCGCCCCGGGACAGGGAATCACTGAAGCTTTCTTT. This codes for CASSAPGQGITEAFF.

The sample holds a few counts of this clone. The chain employs TRBV5-6 and TRBJ2-3; the D gene is possibly TRBD2 (6 bases). V gave up 2 bases and J gave up 4 bases, with 17 bases separating them. The V gene's germline CDR1 is SGHDT and CDR2 YYEEEE. CDR3 size: 16 residues. CDR3 coding DNA: TGTGCCAGCAGCTTACGCCGACGGGCGGGGTCAGATACGCAGTATTTT. Translating gives CASSLRRRAGSDTQYF. The full variable domain, its missing parts supplied by reference TRBV5-6 and TRBJ2-3, is DAGVTQSPTHLIKTRGQQVTLRCSPKSGHDTVSWYQQALGQGPQFIFQYYEEEERQRGNFPDRFSGHQFPNYSSELNVNALLLGDSALYLCASSLRRRAGSDTQYFGPGTRLTVL.

V usage is TRBV11-1 and J usage is TRBJ1-1; 7 bases line up with TRBD1. J gave up 3 bases and V 4 bases, and 8 bases lay outside the gene matches. CDR1 and CDR2 (germline): SGHAT, FQDESV (reference sequence). The CDR3 contains 15 residues. The chain's CDR3 is CASSSYRGSDTEAFF. CDR3 DNA sequence: TGTGCCAGCAGCTCCTACAGGGGATCGGACACTGAAGCTTTCTTT.

This clone has more than one count but fewer than ten. This chain connects TRBV29-1 to TRBJ1-2, with 11 bases identical to TRBD1. Germline CDR1 is SQVTM and CDR2 is ANQGSEA. The CDR3 is 13 residues long. V shed 7 bases and J 4 bases; nucleotides not matched to a gene: 5. The CDR3 nucleotides read TGCAGCGCCGGGGACAGGGGGGGCTATGGCTACACCTTC. Amino acid sequence: CSAGDRGGYGYTF.

The genes are TRBV5-4 and TRBJ2-7; a weak D match, TRBD2 (6 bases). The V gene lost 0 bases and the J gene lost 4 bases, with 14 bases spanning the gap. The V gene's germline CDR1 is SGHNT and CDR2 YYREEE (reference sequence). This CDR3 has 15 amino acids. This chain's CDR3 is CASSLDPGTFYEQYF. The CDR3 DNA reads TGTGCCAGCAGCTTGGATCCGGGGACTTTTTACGAGCAGTACTTC.

The CDR3 is CASSFGLADTQYF. CDR3 DNA sequence: TGTGCCAGCAGCTTTGGACTAGCAGATACGCAGTATTTT. The chain uses TRBV7-3 and TRBJ2-3, with 7 bases aligning to TRBD2. The CDR3 totals 13 residues. Germline CDR1 and CDR2: SGHTA and FQGTGA. The ends lost 3 bases at V and 4 bases at J; junction bases unmatched: 1.

The V and J genes are TRBV19 and TRBJ2-1; perhaps TRBD1 as D (5 bases). V was pared by 1 base and J by 2 bases, with 9 bases between. This CDR3 spans 15 amino acids. The germline V gene encodes CDR1 LNHDA and CDR2 SQIVND (reference sequence). CDR3 nucleotide sequence: TGTGCCAGTAGTATAGCAACAGGACCCTACAATGAGCAGTTCTTC. Translation: CASSIATGPYNEQFF.

The chain carries TRBV10-1 and TRBJ2-5; D may be TRBD1 (8 bases). CDR3 size: 16 residues. V lost 5 bases and J lost 1, with 17 bases in between. Germline lookup yields CDR1 WNHNN and CDR2 SYGVQD (reference sequence). CDR3 amino acids: CASSKSGGQAQETQYF. The CDR3 region has the DNA TGCGCCAGCAGTAAATCGGGGGGACAGGCCCAAGAGACCCAGTACTTC.

The chain is built from TRBV25-1 and TRBJ2-5; the D is unclear. Per the germline V gene, CDR1 is MGHDK and CDR2 is SYGVNS. The CDR3 covers 10 residues. V was trimmed by 2 bases and J by 9 bases, leaving 4 bases between them. CDR3 in amino acids: CASSERSQYF. In DNA form, the CDR3 reads TGTGCCAGCAGTGAACGGTCCCAGTACTTC.